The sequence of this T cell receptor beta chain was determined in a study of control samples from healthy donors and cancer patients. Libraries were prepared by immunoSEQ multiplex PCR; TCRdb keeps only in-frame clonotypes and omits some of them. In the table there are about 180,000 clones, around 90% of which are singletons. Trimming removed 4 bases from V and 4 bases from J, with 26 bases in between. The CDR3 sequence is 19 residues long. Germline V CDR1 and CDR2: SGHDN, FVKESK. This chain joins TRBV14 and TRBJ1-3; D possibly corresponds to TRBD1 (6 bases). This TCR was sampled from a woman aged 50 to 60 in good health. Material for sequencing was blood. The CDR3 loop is CASSPWSGARSVIGNTIYF. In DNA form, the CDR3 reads TGTGCCAGCAGCCCATGGTCGGGGGCGCGTTCCGTGATCGGAAACACCATATATTTT.